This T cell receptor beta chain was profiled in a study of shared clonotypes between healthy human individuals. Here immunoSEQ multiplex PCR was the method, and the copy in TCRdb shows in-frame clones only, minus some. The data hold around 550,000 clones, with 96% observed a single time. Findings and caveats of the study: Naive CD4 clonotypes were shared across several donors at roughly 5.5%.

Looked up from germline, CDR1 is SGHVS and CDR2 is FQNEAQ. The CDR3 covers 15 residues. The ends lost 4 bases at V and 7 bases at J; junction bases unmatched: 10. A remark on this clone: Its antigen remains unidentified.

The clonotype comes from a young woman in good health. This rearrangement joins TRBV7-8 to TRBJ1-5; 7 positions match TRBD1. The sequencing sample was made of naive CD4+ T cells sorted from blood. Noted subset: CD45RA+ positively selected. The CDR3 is CASSSDRIGGQPQHF. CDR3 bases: TGTGCCAGCAGCTCGGACAGGATCGGCGGCCAGCCCCAGCATTTT. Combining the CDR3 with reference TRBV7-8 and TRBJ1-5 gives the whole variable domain GAGVSQSPRYKVAKRGQDVALRCDPISGHVSLFWYQQALGQGPEFLTYFQNEAQLDKSGLPSDRFFAERPEGSVSTLKIQRTQQEDSAVYLCASSSDRIGGQPQHFGDGTRLSIL.